The 6 T cell receptor beta chains below come from one sample, sequenced in a study of shared clonotypes between healthy human individuals. Sequenced by immunoSEQ multiplex PCR; TCRdb stores in-frame clones only, minus some. The sample carries 2 million to 3 million clones, under 95% recorded once. Specimen: naive CD4+ T cells from PBMCs. Sample subset: CD45RA+ positively selected. Source of these receptors: a man aged 18 to 29 in good health. Some clones in this sample may be carry-over from other donors' samples.

The V and J genes are TRBV6-1 and TRBJ2-5, with D tentatively TRBD1 (5 bases). The CDR3 contains 12 residues. CDR1 is MNHNS, CDR2 SASEGT, per germline. Trimming pared 7 bases from V and 2 bases from J, leaving 8 bases between. The CDR3 nucleotides are TGTGCCAGCACGCAGGGTCAAGAGACCCAGTACTTC. Its protein is CASTQGQETQYF.

The rearrangement joins TRBV2 to TRBJ2-3; 7 nucleotides match TRBD2. The CDR3 runs 13 residues. After removal of 8 bases from V and 3 bases from J, the junction contained 5 bases not matched to a gene. Germline values: CDR1 SNHLY, CDR2 FYNNEI. CDR3 nucleotide sequence: TGTGCCAGCGGATTGGGGGGGACAGATACGCAGTATTTT. It codes for CASGLGGTDTQYF.

This chain links TRBV5-1 with TRBJ2-2; D remains ambiguous. Trimming shortened V by 5 bases and J by 1 base, and 9 bases separated the two germline ends. CDR3 size: 14 residues. Germline lookup yields CDR1 SGHRS and CDR2 YFSETQ. The CDR3 DNA reads TGCGCCAGCAGTCCCCCGGAGAACACCGGGGAGCTGTTTTTT. This translates into CASSPPENTGELFF.

The chain combines TRBV28 with TRBJ2-5; D remains ambiguous. The CDR3 runs 12 residues. Germline V gene sequence: CDR1 MDHEN, CDR2 SYDVKM. Trimming shortened V by 6 bases and J by 6 bases, and 11 bases separated the two germline ends. CDR3 DNA: TGTGCCAGCAGAAGGGTTCAACAGACCCAGTACTTC. Translated, it gives CASRRVQQTQYF.

The V call is TRBV6-1, the J call TRBJ2-5; TRBD2 agrees at 11 bases. J lost 5 bases, V lost 6 bases, and 5 bases had no gene match. The CDR3 runs 14 residues. Germline V gene data show CDR1 as MNHNS and CDR2 as SASEGT. CDR3 sequence (DNA): TGTGCCAGCAGATGGACTAGCGGGTTTGAGACCCAGTACTTC. This sequence encodes CASRWTSGFETQYF.

This CDR3 is CAWTAVRPRGSYEQYF. The CDR3 DNA reads as TGTGCCTGGACGGCGGTTAGACCCAGGGGCTCCTACGAGCAGTACTTC. The chain couples TRBV30 to TRBJ2-7; maybe TRBD1 (6 bases). Per the germline V gene, CDR1 is GTSNPN and CDR2 is SVGIG (reference sequence). This CDR3 has 16 residues. Trimming cost V 4 bases and J 0 bases, with 19 bases left between them.